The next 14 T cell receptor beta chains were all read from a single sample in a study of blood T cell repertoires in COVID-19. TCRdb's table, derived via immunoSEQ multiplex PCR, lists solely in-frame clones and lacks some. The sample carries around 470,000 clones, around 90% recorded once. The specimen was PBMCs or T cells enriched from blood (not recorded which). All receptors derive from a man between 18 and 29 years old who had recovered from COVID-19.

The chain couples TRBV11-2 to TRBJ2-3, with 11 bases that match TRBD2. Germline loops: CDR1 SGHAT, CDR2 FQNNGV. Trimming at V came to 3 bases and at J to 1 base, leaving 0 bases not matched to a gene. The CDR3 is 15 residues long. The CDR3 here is CASSFSGRGTDTQYF. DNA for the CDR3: TGTGCCAGCAGCTTTAGCGGGAGGGGCACAGATACGCAGTATTTT.

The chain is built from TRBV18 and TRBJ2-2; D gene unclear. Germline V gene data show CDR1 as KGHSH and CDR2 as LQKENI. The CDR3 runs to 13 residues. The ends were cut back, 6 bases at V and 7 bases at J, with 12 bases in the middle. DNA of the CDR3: TGTGCCAGCTCGCTGTTAATCAGCGGGGAGCTGTTTTTT. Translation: CASSLLISGELFF.

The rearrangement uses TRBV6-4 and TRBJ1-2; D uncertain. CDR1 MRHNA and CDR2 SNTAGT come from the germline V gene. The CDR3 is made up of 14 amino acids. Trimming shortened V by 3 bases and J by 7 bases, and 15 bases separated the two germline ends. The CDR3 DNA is TGTGCCAGCAGTGAAATGGGCGGGAATGGTGGCTACACCTTC. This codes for CASSEMGGNGGYTF.

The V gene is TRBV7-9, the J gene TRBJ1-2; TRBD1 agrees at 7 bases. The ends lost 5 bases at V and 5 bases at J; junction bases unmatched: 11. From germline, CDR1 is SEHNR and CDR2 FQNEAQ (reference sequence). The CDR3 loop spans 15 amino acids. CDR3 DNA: TGTGCCAGCAGCGGAGGACAGGCCAGGGGGTATGGCTACACCTTC. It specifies CASSGGQARGYGYTF. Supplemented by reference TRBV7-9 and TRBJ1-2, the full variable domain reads DTGVSQNPRHKITKRGQNVTFRCDPISEHNRLYWYRQTLGQGPEFLTYFQNEAQLEKSRLLSDRFSAERPKGSFSTLEIQRTEQGDSAMYLCASSGGQARGYGYTFGSGTRLTVV.

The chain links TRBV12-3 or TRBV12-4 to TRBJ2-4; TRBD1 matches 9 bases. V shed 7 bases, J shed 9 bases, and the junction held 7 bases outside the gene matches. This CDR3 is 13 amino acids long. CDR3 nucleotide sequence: TGTGCCAGCACCCCTCGACAGGGGGGCATTCAGTACTTC. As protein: CASTPRQGGIQYF.

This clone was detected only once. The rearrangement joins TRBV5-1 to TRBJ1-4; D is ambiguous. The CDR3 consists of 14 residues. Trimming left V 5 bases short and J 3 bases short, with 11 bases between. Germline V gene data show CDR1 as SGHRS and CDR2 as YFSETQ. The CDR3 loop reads CASRGGAPNEKLFF. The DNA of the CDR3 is TGCGCCAGCAGGGGAGGCGCGCCTAATGAAAAACTGTTTTTT.

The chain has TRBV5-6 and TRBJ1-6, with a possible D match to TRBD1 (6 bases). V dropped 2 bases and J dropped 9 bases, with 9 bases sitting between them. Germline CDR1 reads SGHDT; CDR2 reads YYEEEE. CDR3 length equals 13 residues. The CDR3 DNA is TGTGCCAGCAGCTTTACAGGGATTTCACCCCTCCACTTT. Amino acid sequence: CASSFTGISPLHF. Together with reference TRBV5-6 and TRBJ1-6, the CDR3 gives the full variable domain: DAGVTQSPTHLIKTRGQQVTLRCSPKSGHDTVSWYQQALGQGPQFIFQYYEEEERQRGNFPDRFSGHQFPNYSSELNVNALLLGDSALYLCASSFTGISPLHFGNGTRLTVT.

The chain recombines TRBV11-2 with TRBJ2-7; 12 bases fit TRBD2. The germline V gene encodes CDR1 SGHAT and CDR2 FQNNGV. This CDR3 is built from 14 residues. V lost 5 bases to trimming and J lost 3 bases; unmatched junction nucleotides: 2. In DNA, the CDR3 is TGTGCCAGCAGCGCACTAGCGGGGGGCTACGAGCAGTACTTC. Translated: CASSALAGGYEQYF.

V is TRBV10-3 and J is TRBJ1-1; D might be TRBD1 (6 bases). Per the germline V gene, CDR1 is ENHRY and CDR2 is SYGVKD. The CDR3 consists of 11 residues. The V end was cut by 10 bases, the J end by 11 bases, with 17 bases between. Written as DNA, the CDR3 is TGTGCCACCAGACGGGGGGCGCGGGCTTTCTTT. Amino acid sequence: CATRRGARAFF.

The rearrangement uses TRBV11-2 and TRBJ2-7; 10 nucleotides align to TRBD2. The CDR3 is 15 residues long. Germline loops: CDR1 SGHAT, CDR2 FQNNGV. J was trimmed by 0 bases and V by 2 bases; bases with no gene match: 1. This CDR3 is CASSLTSGISYEQYF. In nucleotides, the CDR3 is TGTGCCAGCAGCTTAACTAGCGGGATCTCCTACGAGCAGTACTTC.

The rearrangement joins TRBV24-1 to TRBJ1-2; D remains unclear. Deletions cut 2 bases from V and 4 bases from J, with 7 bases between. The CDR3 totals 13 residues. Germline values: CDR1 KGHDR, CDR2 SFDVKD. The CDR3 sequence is CATSDWSGYGYTF. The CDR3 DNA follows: TGTGCCACCAGTGATTGGTCCGGCTATGGCTACACCTTC.

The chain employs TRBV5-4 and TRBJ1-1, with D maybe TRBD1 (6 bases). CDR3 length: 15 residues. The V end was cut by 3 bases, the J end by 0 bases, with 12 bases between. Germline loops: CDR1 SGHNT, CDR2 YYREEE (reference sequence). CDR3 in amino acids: CASSSDRLVNTEAFF. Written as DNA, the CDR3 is TGTGCCAGCAGCTCCGACAGGCTCGTGAACACTGAAGCTTTCTTT.

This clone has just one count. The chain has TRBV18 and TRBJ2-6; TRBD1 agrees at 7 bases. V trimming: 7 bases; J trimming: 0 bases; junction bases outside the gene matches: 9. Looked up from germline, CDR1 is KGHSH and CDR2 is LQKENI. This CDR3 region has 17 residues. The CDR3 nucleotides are TGTGCCAGCTTCTTTTCGGGACAGCTCTCTGGGGCCAACGTCCTGACTTTC. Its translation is CASFFSGQLSGANVLTF. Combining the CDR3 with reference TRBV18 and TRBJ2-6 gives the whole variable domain NAGVMQNPRHLVRRRGQEARLRCSPMKGHSHVYWYRQLPEEGLKFMVYLQKENIIDESGMPKERFSAEFPKEGPSILRIQQVVRGDSAAYFCASFFSGQLSGANVLTFGAGSRLTVL.

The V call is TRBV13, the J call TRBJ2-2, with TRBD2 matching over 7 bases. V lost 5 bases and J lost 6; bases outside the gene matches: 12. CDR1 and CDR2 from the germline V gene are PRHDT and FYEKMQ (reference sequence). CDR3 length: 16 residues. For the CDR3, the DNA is TGTGCCAGCAGCCCGAGACTAGCAATTACGCCCGGGGAGCTGTTTTTT. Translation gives CASSPRLAITPGELFF.